The following is a T cell receptor beta chain sequence with its context. Only in-frame clones appear in the TCRdb table, and some are missing; sequencing was by immunoSEQ multiplex PCR. This table holds thousands of clones, around 58% found once. The record originates from a study of siplizumab effects on memory and regulatory T cells. The sample comprised effector memory CD8+ T cells sorted from blood. Subset given: unstimulated CD8+ effector memory T cells. This TCR was recovered from a human donor in good health.

The chain's CDR3 is CACGTSGGWCHEQYF. CDR3 DNA sequence: TGTGCCTGCGGGACTAGCGGGGGGTGGTGCCACGAGCAGTACTTC. This chain uses TRBV30 with TRBJ2-7; 15 bases agree with TRBD2. Germline V gives CDR1 GTSNPN, CDR2 SVGIG (reference sequence). Unmatched junction bases numbered 8, after V lost 6 bases and J lost 5 bases. The CDR3 length is 15 residues.